This entry concerns a single T cell receptor (beta chain). This sample is drawn from a study of blood T cell repertoires in COVID-19. About the study: From T cells, B-cell-depleted T cells, or PBMCs came the material, which was cDNA or gDNA.

The CDR3 consists of 13 residues. V lost 8 bases and J lost 4, with 14 bases in between. Germline CDR1 is MDHEN and CDR2 is SYDVKM. The table came from immunoSEQ multiplex PCR; TCRdb's copy has only in-frame clones and leaves some out. In the table there are fewer than 250,000 clones, around four fifths of which are singletons. Material for sequencing was peripheral blood. This sequence joins TRBV28 and TRBJ1-2; D remains unclear. The TCR comes from a young man with active or convalescent COVID-19. CDR3 amino acids: CASSGSPFYGYTF. In DNA form, the CDR3 reads TGTGCCAGCTCCGGGAGTCCTTTCTATGGCTACACCTTC.